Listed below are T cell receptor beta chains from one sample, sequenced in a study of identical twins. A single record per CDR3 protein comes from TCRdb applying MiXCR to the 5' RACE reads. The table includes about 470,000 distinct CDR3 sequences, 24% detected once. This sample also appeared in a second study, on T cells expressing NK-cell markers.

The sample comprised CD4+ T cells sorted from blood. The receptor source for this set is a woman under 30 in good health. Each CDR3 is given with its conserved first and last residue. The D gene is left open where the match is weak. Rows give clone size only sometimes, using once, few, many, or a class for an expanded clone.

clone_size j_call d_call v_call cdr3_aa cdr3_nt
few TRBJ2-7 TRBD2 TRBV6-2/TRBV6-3 CASNSGGSSGLYEQYF TGTGCCAGCAACTCCGGTGGGTCTAGCGGTCTCTACGAGCAGTACTTC
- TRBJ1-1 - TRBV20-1 CSAQNRDTLNTEAFF TGCAGTGCCCAAAATAGGGACACCCTGAACACTGAAGCTTTCTTT
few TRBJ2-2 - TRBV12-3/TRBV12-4 CASSLTGPGELFF TGTGCCAGCAGTTTAACGGGGCCCGGGGAGCTGTTTTTT
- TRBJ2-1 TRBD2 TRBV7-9 CASSLAPILAF TGTGCCAGCAGCTTAGCCCCGATACTAGCGTTC
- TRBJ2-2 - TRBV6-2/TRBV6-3 CASKAGASTGELFF TGTGCCAGCAAGGCGGGGGCGAGTACCGGGGAGCTGTTTTTT
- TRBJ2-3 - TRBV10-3 CAITDGAHTDTQYF TGTGCCATCACCGACGGGGCCCACACAGATACGCAGTATTTT
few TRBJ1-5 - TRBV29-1 CSAGQRDQPQHF TGCAGTGCCGGACAGAGAGATCAGCCCCAGCATTTT
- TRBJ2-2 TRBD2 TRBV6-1 CASRAGGGTGELFF TGTGCCAGCAGAGCTGGCGGGGGGACCGGGGAGCTGTTTTTT
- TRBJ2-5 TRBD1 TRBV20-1 CSASAGGRETQYF TGCAGTGCTTCCGCAGGGGGCAGGGAGACCCAGTACTTC
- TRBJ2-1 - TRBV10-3 CAISDKGRNEQFF TGTGCCATCAGTGACAAGGGGCGCAATGAGCAGTTCTTC
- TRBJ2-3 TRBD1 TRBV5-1 CASRDRMRLTDTQYF TGCGCCAGCAGGGACAGGATGAGACTCACAGATACGCAGTATTTT
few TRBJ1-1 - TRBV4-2 CASSQEQAGSAFF TGTGCCAGCAGCCAAGAGCAAGCAGGGTCGGCTTTCTTT
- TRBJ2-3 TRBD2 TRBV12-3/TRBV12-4 CASSLETSADTQYF TGTGCCAGCAGTTTAGAGACTAGCGCAGATACGCAGTATTTT